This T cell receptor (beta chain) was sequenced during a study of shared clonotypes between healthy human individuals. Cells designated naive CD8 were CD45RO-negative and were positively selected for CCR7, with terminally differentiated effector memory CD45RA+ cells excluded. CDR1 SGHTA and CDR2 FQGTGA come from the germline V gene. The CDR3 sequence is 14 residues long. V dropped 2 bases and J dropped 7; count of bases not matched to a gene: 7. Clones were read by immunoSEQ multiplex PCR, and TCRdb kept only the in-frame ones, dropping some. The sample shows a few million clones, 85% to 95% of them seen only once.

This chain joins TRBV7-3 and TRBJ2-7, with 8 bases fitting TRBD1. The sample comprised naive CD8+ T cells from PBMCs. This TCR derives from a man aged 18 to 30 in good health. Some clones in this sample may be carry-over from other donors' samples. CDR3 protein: CASSLSGGASEQYF. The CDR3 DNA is TGTGCCAGCAGCTTATCAGGGGGCGCTTCGGAGCAGTACTTC.